The text below deals with one T cell receptor (beta chain). Its antigen is undetermined. An input of about 0.5 to 1 ug of RNA was subjected to reverse transcription using random hexamers. TCRdb called the immunoSEQ multiplex PCR reads again in MiXCR, with one record for every CDR3 protein. The data show about 140,000 distinct CDR3 sequences, with 85% to 95% seen just once and more than 0.14% held by the top ten. Trimming removed 8 bases at V and 4 bases at J, with 17 bases between. This CDR3 comprises 14 residues. The germline CDR1 and CDR2 sequences are DFQATT and SNEGSKA (reference sequence). The CD8+ and CD4+ T cells were negatively isolated, with the TEMRA cells enriched by FACS. The data belong to a study of CD8 T cells in Susac syndrome. Study results and limitations: The CD4+ T cell repertoires in Susac syndrome did not show any clonal expansion.

This sequence originates from a human donor with Susac syndrome. The genes are TRBV20-1 and TRBJ2-2, with D perhaps TRBD1 (6 bases). The sequenced sample consisted of CD4+ T cells from PBMCs. The CDR3 DNA reads as TGCAGTTGGCCCGAAGAACAGGGCACCGGGGAGCTGTTTTTT. Amino acids: CSWPEEQGTGELFF.